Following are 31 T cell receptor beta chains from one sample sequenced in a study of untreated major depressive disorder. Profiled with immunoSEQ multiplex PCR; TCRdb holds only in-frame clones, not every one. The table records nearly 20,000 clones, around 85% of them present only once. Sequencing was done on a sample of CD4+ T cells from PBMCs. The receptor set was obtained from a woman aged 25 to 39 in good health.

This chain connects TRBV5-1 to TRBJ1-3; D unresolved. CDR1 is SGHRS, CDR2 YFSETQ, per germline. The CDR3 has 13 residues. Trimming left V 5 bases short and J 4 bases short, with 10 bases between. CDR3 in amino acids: CASRDFQGNTIYF. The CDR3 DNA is TGCGCCAGCAGGGACTTTCAGGGAAACACCATATATTTT.

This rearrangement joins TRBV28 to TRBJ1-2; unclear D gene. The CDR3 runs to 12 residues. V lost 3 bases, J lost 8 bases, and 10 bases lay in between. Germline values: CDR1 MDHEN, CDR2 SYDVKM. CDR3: CASSFQPVGYTF. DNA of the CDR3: TGTGCCAGCAGTTTTCAACCCGTCGGCTACACCTTC.

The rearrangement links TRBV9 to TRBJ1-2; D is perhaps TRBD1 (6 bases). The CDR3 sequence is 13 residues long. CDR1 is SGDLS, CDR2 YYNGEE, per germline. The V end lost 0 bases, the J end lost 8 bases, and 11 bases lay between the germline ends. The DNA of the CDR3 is TGTGCCAGCAGCGTAGGGGCAGGGGACGGCTACACCTTC. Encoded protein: CASSVGAGDGYTF.

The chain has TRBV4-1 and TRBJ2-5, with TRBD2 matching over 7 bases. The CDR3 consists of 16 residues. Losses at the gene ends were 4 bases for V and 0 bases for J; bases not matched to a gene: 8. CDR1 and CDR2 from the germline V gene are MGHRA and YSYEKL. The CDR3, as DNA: TGCGCCAGCAGCCCTCTCGGGACTAAGTACCAAGAGACCCAGTACTTC. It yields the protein CASSPLGTKYQETQYF.

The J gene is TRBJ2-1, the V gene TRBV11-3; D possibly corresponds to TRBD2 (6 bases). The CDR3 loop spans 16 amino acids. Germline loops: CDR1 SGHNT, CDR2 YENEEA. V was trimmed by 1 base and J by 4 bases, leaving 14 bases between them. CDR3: CASSLGRGGTYNEQFF. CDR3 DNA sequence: TGTGCCAGCAGCTTAGGTCGGGGCGGGACTTACAATGAGCAGTTCTTC.

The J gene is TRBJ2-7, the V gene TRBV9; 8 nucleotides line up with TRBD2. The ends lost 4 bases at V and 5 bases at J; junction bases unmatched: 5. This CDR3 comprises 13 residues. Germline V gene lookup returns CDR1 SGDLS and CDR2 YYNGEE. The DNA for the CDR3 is TGTGCCAGCAGCCCCCGGGGGGGGGACGAGCAGTACTTC. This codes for CASSPRGGDEQYF. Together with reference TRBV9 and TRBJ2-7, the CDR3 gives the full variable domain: DSGVTQTPKHLITATGQRVTLRCSPRSGDLSVYWYQQSLDQGLQFLIQYYNGEERAKGNILERFSAQQFPDLHSELNLSSLELGDSALYFCASSPRGGDEQYFGPGTRLTVT.

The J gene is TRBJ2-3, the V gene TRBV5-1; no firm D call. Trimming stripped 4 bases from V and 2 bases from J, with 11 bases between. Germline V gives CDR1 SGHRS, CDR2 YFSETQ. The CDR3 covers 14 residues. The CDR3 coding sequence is TGCGCCAGCAGCCGAACAGAACCCACAGATACGCAGTATTTT. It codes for CASSRTEPTDTQYF.

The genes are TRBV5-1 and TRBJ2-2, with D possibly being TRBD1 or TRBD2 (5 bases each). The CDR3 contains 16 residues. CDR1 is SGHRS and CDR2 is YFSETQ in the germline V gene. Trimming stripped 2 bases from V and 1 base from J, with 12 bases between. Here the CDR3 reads CASSFMGTVNTGELFF. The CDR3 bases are TGCGCCAGCAGCTTTATGGGGACGGTGAACACCGGGGAGCTGTTTTTT.

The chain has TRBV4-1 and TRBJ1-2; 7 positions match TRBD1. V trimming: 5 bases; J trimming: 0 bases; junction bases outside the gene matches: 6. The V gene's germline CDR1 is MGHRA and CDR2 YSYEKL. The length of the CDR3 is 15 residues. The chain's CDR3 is CASSARTGANYGYTF. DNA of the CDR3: TGCGCCAGCAGCGCCCGGACAGGCGCTAACTATGGCTACACCTTC.

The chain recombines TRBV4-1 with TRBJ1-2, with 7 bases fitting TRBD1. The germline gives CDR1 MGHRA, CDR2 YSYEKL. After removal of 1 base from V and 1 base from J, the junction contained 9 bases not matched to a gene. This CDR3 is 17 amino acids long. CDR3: CASSQVSTGRVNYGYTF. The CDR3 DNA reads TGCGCCAGCAGCCAAGTTTCGACAGGGAGGGTTAACTATGGCTACACCTTC.

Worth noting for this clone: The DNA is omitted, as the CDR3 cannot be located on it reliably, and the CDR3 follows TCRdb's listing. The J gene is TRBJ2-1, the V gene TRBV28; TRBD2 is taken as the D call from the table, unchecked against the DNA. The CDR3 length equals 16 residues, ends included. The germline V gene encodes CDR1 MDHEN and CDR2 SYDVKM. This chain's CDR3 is CASSTSGGYRYNEQFF.

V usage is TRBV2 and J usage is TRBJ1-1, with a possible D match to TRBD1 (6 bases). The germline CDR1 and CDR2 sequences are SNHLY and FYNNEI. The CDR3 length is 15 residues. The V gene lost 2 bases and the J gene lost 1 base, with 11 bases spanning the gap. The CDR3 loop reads CASSERGTGNTEAFF. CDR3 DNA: TGTGCCAGCAGTGAAAGGGGGACGGGGAACACTGAAGCTTTCTTT. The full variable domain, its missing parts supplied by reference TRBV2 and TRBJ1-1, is EPEVTQTPSHQVTQMGQEVILRCVPISNHLYFYWYRQILGQKVEFLVSFYNNEISEKSEIFDDQFSVERPDGSNFTLKIRSTKLEDSAMYFCASSERGTGNTEAFFGQGTRLTVV.

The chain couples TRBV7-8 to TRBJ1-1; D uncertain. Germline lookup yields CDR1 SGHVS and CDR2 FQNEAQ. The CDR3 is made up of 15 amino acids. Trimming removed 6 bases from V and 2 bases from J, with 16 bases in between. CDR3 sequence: CASRVSRVDNTEAFF. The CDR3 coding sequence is TGTGCCAGCAGAGTTAGCCGCGTAGATAACACTGAAGCTTTCTTT.

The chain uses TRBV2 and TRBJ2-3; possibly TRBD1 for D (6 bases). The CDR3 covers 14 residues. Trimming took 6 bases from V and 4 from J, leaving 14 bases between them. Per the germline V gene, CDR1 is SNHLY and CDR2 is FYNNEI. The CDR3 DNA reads TGTGCCAGCAGGGATAACAGGGTTTCAGATACGCAGTATTTT. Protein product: CASRDNRVSDTQYF. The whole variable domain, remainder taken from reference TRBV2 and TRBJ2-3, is EPEVTQTPSHQVTQMGQEVILRCVPISNHLYFYWYRQILGQKVEFLVSFYNNEISEKSEIFDDQFSVERPDGSNFTLKIRSTKLEDSAMYFCASRDNRVSDTQYFGPGTRLTVL.

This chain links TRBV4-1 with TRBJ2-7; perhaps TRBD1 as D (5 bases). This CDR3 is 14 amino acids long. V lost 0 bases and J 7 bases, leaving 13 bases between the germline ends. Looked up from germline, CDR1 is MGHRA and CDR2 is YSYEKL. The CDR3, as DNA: TGCGCCAGCAGCCAAGATGTCAGGGATGAAGAGCAGTACTTC. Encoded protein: CASSQDVRDEEQYF.

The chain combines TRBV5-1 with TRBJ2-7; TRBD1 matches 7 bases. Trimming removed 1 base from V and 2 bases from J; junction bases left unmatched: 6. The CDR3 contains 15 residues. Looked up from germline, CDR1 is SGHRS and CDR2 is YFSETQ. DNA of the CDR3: TGCGCCAGCAGCTTGTACGGGACAGAGACCTACGAGCAGTACTTC. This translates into CASSLYGTETYEQYF.

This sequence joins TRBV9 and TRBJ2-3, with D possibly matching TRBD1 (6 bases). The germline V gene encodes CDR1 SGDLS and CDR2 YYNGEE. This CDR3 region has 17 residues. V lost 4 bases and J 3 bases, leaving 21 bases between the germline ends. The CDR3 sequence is CASSPKWGLTTTDTQYF. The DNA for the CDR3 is TGTGCCAGCAGCCCAAAGTGGGGGCTAACCACAACAGATACGCAGTATTTT.

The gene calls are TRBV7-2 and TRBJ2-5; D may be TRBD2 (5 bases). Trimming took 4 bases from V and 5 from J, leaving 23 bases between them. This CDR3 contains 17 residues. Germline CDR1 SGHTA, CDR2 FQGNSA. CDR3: CASSWAPGGYPGETQYF. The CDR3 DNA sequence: TGTGCCAGCAGCTGGGCCCCCGGTGGTTATCCGGGGGAGACCCAGTACTTC. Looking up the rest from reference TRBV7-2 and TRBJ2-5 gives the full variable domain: GAGVSQSPSNKVTEKGKDVELRCDPISGHTALYWYRQSLGQGLEFLIYFQGNSAPDKSGLPSDRFSAERTGGSVSTLTIQRTQQEDSAVYLCASSWAPGGYPGETQYFGPGTRLLVL.

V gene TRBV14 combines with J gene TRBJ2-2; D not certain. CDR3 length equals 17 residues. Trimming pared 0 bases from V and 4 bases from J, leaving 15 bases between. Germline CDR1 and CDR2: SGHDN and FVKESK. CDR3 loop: CASSQDLGLVRTGELFF. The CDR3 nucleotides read TGTGCCAGCAGCCAAGATCTCGGTCTAGTACGCACCGGGGAGCTGTTTTTT.

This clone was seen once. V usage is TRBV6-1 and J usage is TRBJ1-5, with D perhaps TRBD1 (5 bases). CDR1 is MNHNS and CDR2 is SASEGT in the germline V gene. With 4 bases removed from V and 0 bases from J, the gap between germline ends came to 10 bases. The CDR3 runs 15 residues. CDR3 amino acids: CASSAGGPSNQPQHF. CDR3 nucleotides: TGTGCCAGCAGTGCCGGGGGACCTAGCAATCAGCCCCAGCATTTT.

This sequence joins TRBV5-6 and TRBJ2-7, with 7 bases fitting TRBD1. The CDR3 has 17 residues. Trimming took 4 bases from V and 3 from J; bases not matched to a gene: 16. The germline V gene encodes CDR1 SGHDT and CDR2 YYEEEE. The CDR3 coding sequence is TGTGCCAGCAGCAACCCCCCAAACAGGGGTGAGAACTACGAGCAGTACTTC. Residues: CASSNPPNRGENYEQYF.

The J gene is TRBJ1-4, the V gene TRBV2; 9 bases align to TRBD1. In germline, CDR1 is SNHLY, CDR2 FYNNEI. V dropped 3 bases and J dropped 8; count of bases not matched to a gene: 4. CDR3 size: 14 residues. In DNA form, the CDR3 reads TGTGCCAGCAGTGAGGACAGGGGACCGGAAAAACTGTTTTTT. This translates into CASSEDRGPEKLFF. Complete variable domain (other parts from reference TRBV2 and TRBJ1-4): EPEVTQTPSHQVTQMGQEVILRCVPISNHLYFYWYRQILGQKVEFLVSFYNNEISEKSEIFDDQFSVERPDGSNFTLKIRSTKLEDSAMYFCASSEDRGPEKLFFGSGTQLSVL.

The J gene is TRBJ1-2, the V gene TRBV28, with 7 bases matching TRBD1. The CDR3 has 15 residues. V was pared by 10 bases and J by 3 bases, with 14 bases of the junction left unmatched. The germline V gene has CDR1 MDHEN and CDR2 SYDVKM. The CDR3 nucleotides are TGTGCCACCCTTGGGGACAGTCTTCAAGACTATGGCTACACCTTC. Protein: CATLGDSLQDYGYTF.

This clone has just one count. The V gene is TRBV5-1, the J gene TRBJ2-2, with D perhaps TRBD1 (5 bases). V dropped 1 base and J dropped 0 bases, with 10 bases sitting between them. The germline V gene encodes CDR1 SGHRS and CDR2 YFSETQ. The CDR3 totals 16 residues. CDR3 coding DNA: TGCGCCAGCAGCTTGCATCCACAGGCGAACACCGGGGAGCTGTTTTTT. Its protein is CASSLHPQANTGELFF.

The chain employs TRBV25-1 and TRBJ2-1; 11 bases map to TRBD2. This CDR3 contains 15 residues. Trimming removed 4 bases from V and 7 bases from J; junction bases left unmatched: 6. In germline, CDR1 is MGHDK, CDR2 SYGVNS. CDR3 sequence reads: CASSVVAGGLNEQFF. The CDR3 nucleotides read TGTGCCAGCAGTGTGGTAGCGGGAGGGCTTAATGAGCAGTTCTTC.

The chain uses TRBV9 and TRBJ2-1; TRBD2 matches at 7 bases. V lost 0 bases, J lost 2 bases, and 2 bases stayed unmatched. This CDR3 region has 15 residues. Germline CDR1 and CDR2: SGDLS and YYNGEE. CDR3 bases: TGTGCCAGCAGCGTAGCTGCGGGAGCCTACAATGAGCAGTTCTTC. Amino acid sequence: CASSVAAGAYNEQFF.

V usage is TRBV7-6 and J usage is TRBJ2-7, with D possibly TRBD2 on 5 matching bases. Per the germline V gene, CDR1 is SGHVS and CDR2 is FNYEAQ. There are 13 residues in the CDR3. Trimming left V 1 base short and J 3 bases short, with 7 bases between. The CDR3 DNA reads TGTGCCAGCAGCTTAGACGAGGGCTACGAGCAGTACTTC. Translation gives CASSLDEGYEQYF.

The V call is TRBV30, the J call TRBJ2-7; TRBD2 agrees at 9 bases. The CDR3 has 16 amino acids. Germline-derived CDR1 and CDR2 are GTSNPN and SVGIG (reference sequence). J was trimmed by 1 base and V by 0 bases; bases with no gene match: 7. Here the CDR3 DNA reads TGTGCCTGGAGTGTAGGTAGCGGGAGAGGTTCCTACGAGCAGTACTTC. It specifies CAWSVGSGRGSYEQYF.

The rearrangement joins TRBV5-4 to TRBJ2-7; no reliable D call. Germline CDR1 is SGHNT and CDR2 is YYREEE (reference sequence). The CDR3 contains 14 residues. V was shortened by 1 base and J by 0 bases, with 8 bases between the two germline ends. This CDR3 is CASSLSTSSYEQYF. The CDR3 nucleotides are TGTGCCAGCAGCTTGTCGACCAGCTCCTACGAGCAGTACTTC.

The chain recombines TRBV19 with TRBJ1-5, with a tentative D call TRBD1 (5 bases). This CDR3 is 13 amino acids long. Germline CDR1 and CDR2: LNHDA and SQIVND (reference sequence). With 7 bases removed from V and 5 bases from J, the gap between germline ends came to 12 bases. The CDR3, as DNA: TGTGCCAGTACCCCAACAGGAGATCAGCCCCAGCATTTT. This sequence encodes CASTPTGDQPQHF.

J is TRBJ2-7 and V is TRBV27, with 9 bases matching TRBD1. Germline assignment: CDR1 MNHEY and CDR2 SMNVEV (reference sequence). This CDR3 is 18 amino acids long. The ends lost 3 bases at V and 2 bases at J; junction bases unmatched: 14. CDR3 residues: CASSFRDRAREGAYEQYF. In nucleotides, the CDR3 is TGTGCCAGCAGTTTCCGGGACAGGGCACGAGAAGGGGCCTACGAGCAGTACTTC.